This TCR gamma chain was obtained from a study of Vδ1+ human thymocytes. Study-wide results and caveats: In the thymus, TRG and TRD repertoires looked highly polyclonal with Gaussian CDR3 lengths.

Germline V CDR1 and CDR2: VENAVY, YDSYNSRV. The CDR3 has 15 amino acids. V shed 4 bases and J 0 bases; nucleotides not matched to a gene: 9. The template was reverse-transcribed extracted RNA. The CDR3 regions were amplified by multiplex PCR from V-gene primers to a constant-region primer. TCRdb reanalyzed the multiplex PCR reads using CATT. Here the sample spans roughly 24,000 gamma-chain clones, roughly an eighth being singletons. This clone came up a few times. No antigen is known for it. This chain joins TRGV8 and TRGJ1 or TRGJ2. The TCR was taken from a child less than two years old who had congenital heart surgery. The sample comprised Vdelta1+ gamma-delta thymocytes from the thymus. As to subset: FACS-sorted CD3+ TCRalphabeta- TCRVdelta1+ TCRVdelta2- thymocytes. The DNA of the CDR3 is TGTGCCACCTGGGACCCCCTTCCGAATTATTATAAGAAACTCTTT. Translating gives CATWDPLPNYYKKLF.